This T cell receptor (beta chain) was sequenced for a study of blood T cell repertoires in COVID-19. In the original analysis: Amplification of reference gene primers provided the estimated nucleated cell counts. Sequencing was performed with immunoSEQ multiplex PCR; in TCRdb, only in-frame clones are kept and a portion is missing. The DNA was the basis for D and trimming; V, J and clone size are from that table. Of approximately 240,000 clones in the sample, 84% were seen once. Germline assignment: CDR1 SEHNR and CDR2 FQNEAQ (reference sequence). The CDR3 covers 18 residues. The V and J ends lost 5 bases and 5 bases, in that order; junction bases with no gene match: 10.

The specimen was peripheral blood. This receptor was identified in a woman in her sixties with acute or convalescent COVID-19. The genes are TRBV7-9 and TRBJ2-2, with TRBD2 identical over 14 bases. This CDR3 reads CASSPRLAGGPGTGELFF. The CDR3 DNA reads TGTGCCAGCAGCCCCCGACTAGCGGGGGGGCCTGGTACCGGGGAGCTGTTTTTT.